This record covers a single T cell receptor beta chain. Its recognized antigen is unknown. No qualities accompany the bases; no much larger clone lies one base away. The source of the sample is a study of blood T cell repertoires in COVID-19 (TCRdb year 2020). The study in broad terms: Samples from collaborators originated in the United States, Italy and Spain and spanned both the acute and convalescent phases of COVID-19. Where HLA class I and class II types were available, the types were taken from metadata supplied by the sample provider, not from assay-based typing. A de-identified subject ID, COVID-19 status, age in years and sex were almost always included in the sample metadata. The prospective study material was composed of cDNA or gDNA derived from T cells, B-cell-depleted T cells, or PBMCs. The samples were drawn from two sources: the first 160 participants of the ongoing ImmuneRACE study, and over 950 subjects contributed by 6 global collaborators. The repertoires were released in a freely available public database meant as a resource for research on the immune response to SARS-CoV-2. Subjects who had been exposed to COVID-19, were actively infected with it, or had recovered from it provided the deeply sampled blood TCRbeta repertoires that made up the dataset.

V ends up 2 bases short and J 6 bases short, with an unmatched junction base count of 16. For CDR1 and CDR2, the germline V gene (reference sequence) lists LNHNV and YYDKDF. The CDR3 contains 19 residues, cysteine and phenylalanine counted. Kept here is only the CDR3 DNA, which spans 57 bases and is read in frame from base 1. Collaborating institutions collected whole blood in K2EDTA tubes following their own protocols. For TCRbeta analysis, collaborators shipped samples in one of three forms: frozen whole blood, isolated PBMCs, or DNA extracted from either of those sample types. General findings and caveats noted by the study authors: Clinical and demographic metadata were provided uncurated, with the amount varying by source and participant.

TCRbeta CDR3 regions were amplified from genomic DNA using the immunoSEQ Assay, a bias-controlled multiplex PCR. As for the original processing: Nucleated cell counts per sample were estimated from amplification of reference gene primers within the assay. To quantify the absolute abundance of each unique TCRbeta CDR3 rearrangement, sequence reads were collapsed and filtered. For each sample, productive Simpson clonality was calculated as the square root of Simpson's diversity index over productive rearrangements. In its TCRdb copy, this immuneACCESS table keeps in-frame sequences only and misses some clones. Where compared with another copy, unresolved V genes explain less than half of these, and the others have no known cause. The V and J calls and clone size are taken from that table; D and trimming were inferred from the DNA. This sample gives approximately 120,000 clones in total; roughly 79% of them show up just once. More than 9% of the sample is in the top ten clones.

This chain is built from TRBV15 and TRBJ2-7; 13 of the junction bases match TRBD2. The sequence came from a human donor in a cohort sampled during active COVID-19. Sequencing input: peripheral blood. The DNA sequence follows: TGTGCCACCAGCAGACCTGGACTAGCGGGAGCCCTCTATTTGAGCGAGCAGTACTTC. Its protein is CATSRPGLAGALYLSEQYF. Where the CDR3 stops, the reference TRBV15 and TRBJ2-7 genes take over; the full variable domain is DAMVIQNPRYQVTQFGKPVTLSCSQTLNHNVMYWYQQKSSQAPKLLFHYYDKDFNNEADTPDNFQSRRPNTSFCFLDIRSPGLGDTAMYLCATSRPGLAGALYLSEQYFGPGTRLTVT.